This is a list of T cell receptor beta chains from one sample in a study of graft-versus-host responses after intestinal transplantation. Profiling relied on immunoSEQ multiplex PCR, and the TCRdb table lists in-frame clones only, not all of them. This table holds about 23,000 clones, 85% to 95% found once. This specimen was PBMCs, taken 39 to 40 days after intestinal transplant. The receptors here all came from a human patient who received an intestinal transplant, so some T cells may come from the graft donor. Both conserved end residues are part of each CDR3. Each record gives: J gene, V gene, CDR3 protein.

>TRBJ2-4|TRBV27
CASARGPAGMAKNIQYF
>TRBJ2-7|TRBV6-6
CASSYRGGVPYEQYF
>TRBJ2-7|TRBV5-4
CASSVGSYEQYF
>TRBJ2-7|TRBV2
CASSHYTIRRYYEQYF
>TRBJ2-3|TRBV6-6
CASEGLGSDTQYF
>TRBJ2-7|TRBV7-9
CASSLLLAGDYEQYF
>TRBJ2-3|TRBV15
CATSGSGIRYTQYF
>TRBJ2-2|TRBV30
CALGGGGNTGELFF
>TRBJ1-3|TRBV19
CASSITGGNTIYF
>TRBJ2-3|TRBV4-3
CASSQDSGGPIDTQYF